This entry describes one TCR beta chain. Its antigen is not known. Naivety in CD8+ T cells corresponded to a CD45RO-CCR7+CD27+CD95- phenotype. These data originate in a study of CXCR3-negative and CXCR3-positive naive CD8 T cells. Study information: TRB reads totalled about 135 million, about 1.5 +/- 0.3 million per library. Findings and caveats of the study: Naive cells that were CXCR3-positive had more hydrophobic TRB CDR3s (compared with CXCR3-negative naive cells). Surface CD5 looked about the same in the naive subsets, so the authors worked out TCR strength from TRB CDR3 properties.

Germline values: CDR1 SEHNR, CDR2 FQNEAQ (reference sequence). The CDR3 loop spans 13 amino acids. All TRB cDNA libraries came from 5' RACE performed with UMI labels. After re-calling the 5' RACE reads, TCRdb lists one entry per CDR3 protein, DNA absent. Its clone listing holds around 90,000 distinct CDR3 sequences. The sequence was collected from a human donor in good health. Some clones in this sample may be carry-over from other donors' samples. The gene calls are TRBV7-9 and TRBJ2-3; TCRdb gives TRBD1 as the D gene, but with no DNA this cannot be confirmed. The sample consisted of naive CXCR3- CD8+ T cells from blood. The subset: CD45RO-CCR7+CD27+CD95- naive CD8+ T cells lacking CXCR3 (TNR3-). The CDR3 protein is CASSLPEGDTQYF.